The 14 T cell receptor beta chains below all came from one sample that was sequenced in a study of CD8+CD57+ T cells in acquired aplastic anemia. TCR beta VDJ and CDR3 profiles were obtained from a genomic DNA template. TCRdb re-called the reads with MiXCR, one entry per CDR3 protein. Altogether about 190,000 distinct CDR3 sequences are present, 54% being singletons, with the ten largest covering about 15%. Sample: sorted CD4+, CD8+, or CD8+CD57+ T cells (not recorded which) from PBMCs. These TCRs come from a human donor in good health, serving as a control.

A note on this clonotype: The junction shows a germline mismatch at one end, possibly a read error. The chain carries TRBV10-2 and TRBJ1-2; D is undetermined. Per the germline V gene, CDR1 is WSHSY and CDR2 is SAAADI. CDR3 length equals 11 residues. The CDR3 region is CASSEWTGVYF. The CDR3 DNA is TGCGCCAGCAGTGAGTGGACCGGGGTTTACTTC.

The chain has TRBV2 and TRBJ1-2; D possibly corresponds to TRBD1 (5 bases). The CDR3 has 11 residues. Trimming cost V 6 bases and J 8 bases, with 10 bases left between them. CDR1 and CDR2 (germline): SNHLY, FYNNEI. The CDR3 sequence is CASRGTGGYTF. CDR3 in DNA: TGTGCCAGCAGAGGGACTGGGGGCTACACCTTC.

This clonotype appeared many times. The gene calls are TRBV10-1 and TRBJ2-5, with 9 bases aligning to TRBD1. The CDR3 runs to 15 residues. V lost 4 bases, J lost 5 bases, and 8 bases stayed unmatched. Germline-derived CDR1 and CDR2 are WNHNN and SYGVQD (reference sequence). For the CDR3, the DNA is TGCGCCAGCAGTGGTTGCACAGGGGGCTGGGAGACCCAGTACTTC. Its translation: CASSGCTGGWETQYF.

This clonotype has at least ten counts. The chain has TRBV29-1 and TRBJ1-2; possible D gene TRBD1, 6 bases. This CDR3 is built from 15 residues. Germline V gene sequence: CDR1 SQVTM, CDR2 ANQGSEA. V gave up 4 bases and J gave up 1 base, with 16 bases separating them. DNA of the CDR3: TGCAGCGTTGCCAGGTCAGGGGCACTTAACTATGGCTACACCTTC. Protein: CSVARSGALNYGYTF. The variable domain in full, with the rest retrieved from reference TRBV29-1 and TRBJ1-2, is SAVISQKPSRDICQRGTSLTIQCQVDSQVTMMFWYRQQPGQSLTLIATANQGSEATYESGFVIDKFPISRPNLTFSTLTVSNMSPEDSSIYLCSVARSGALNYGYTFGSGTRLTVV.

The rearrangement links TRBV2 to TRBJ2-6; the D gene could be TRBD1 or TRBD2 (6 bases each). The germline V gene encodes CDR1 SNHLY and CDR2 FYNNEI. The CDR3 has 17 amino acids. V was clipped by 3 bases and J by 3 bases, with 15 bases between them. CDR3 loop: CASSDGWGARGANVLTF. CDR3 coding DNA: TGTGCCAGCAGTGATGGTTGGGGGGCGCGTGGGGCCAACGTCCTGACTTTC.

This clonotype was seen many times. The CDR3 protein is CASSLGGVSNQPQHF. CDR3 bases: TGTGCCAGCAGCTTAGGCGGGGTTAGCAATCAGCCCCAGCATTTT. V gene TRBV7-2 combines with J gene TRBJ1-5; D is undetermined. The germline V gene encodes CDR1 SGHTA and CDR2 FQGNSA. The V and J ends lost 1 base and 0 bases respectively, with 7 bases between them. The CDR3 is 15 residues long.

This clonotype showed up many times. This CDR3 is CASSPQGIGSSYEQYF. The CDR3 region has the DNA TGCGCCAGCAGCCCCCAGGGAATCGGGAGCTCCTACGAGCAGTACTTC. V is TRBV5-1 and J is TRBJ2-7; D may be TRBD2 (6 bases). The CDR3 has 16 amino acids. Deletions cut 4 bases from V and 0 bases from J, with 17 bases between. Germline V CDR1 and CDR2: SGHRS, YFSETQ.

This clonotype was observed a few times. This rearrangement joins TRBV7-9 to TRBJ2-7, with 7 nucleotides matching TRBD2. This CDR3 has 14 residues. Germline V lookup: CDR1 SEHNR, CDR2 FQNEAQ (reference sequence). The V gene end was trimmed by 8 bases and the J gene end by 5 bases; junction bases not matched to a gene: 12. CDR3 residues: CASAMGGGPHEQYF. For the CDR3, the DNA is TGTGCCAGCGCTATGGGGGGGGGACCCCACGAGCAGTACTTC.

This clonotype has at least ten counts. V is TRBV7-9 and J is TRBJ1-2; D may be TRBD1 (6 bases). Trimming took 6 bases from V and 7 from J, leaving 15 bases between them. The germline V gene encodes CDR1 SEHNR and CDR2 FQNEAQ (reference sequence). The CDR3 runs 13 residues. The CDR3 here is CASRHRETGGYTF. The CDR3 DNA reads as TGTGCCAGCAGGCACAGGGAGACGGGTGGCTACACCTTC.

The chain couples TRBV20-1 to TRBJ1-5; weak D call: TRBD1 (6 bases). From germline, CDR1 is DFQATT and CDR2 SNEGSKA (reference sequence). The V end lost 3 bases, the J end lost 2 bases, and 20 bases lay between the germline ends. The length of the CDR3 is 17 residues. Here the CDR3 reads CSARRGGGRHRNQPQHF. Here the CDR3 DNA reads TGCAGTGCTAGGAGGGGGGGGGGTCGGCATCGCAATCAGCCCCAGCATTTT.

The chain combines TRBV10-3 with TRBJ1-2; 9 nucleotides match TRBD1. The CDR3 runs to 15 residues. Per the germline V gene, CDR1 is ENHRY and CDR2 is SYGVKD. J lost 6 bases, V lost 7 bases, and 12 bases had no gene match. Here the CDR3 reads CAIKMLEQGADGYTF. CDR3 DNA sequence: TGTGCCATCAAGATGTTGGAACAGGGGGCGGATGGCTACACCTTC.

This clonotype showed up just a few times. V is TRBV7-9 and J is TRBJ2-5; 9 bases align to TRBD2. The CDR3 is made up of 16 amino acids. J was trimmed by 2 bases and V by 5 bases; bases with no gene match: 9. CDR1 is SEHNR, CDR2 FQNEAQ, per germline (reference sequence). The DNA for the CDR3 is TGTGCCAGCAGCCCAAGACTAGCGGAGCTACAAGAGACCCAGTACTTC. This codes for CASSPRLAELQETQYF.

This clonotype was observed many times. The chain uses TRBV19 and TRBJ2-5, with D perhaps given as TRBD1 or TRBD2 (5 bases each). The CDR3 extends over 16 amino acids. Germline V gene data show CDR1 as LNHDA and CDR2 as SQIVND (reference sequence). Trimming stripped 3 bases from V and 1 base from J, with 15 bases between. CDR3 in amino acids: CASSIRRDPFQETQYF. DNA for the CDR3: TGTGCCAGTAGTATCCGCCGGGACCCTTTCCAAGAGACCCAGTACTTC.

This clonotype was detected many times. V gene TRBV25-1 combines with J gene TRBJ1-4, with D uncertain. V shed 6 bases and J shed 5 bases, with 7 bases lying between them. Germline lookup yields CDR1 MGHDK and CDR2 SYGVNS. The CDR3 spans 12 residues. The DNA of the CDR3 is TGTGCCAGCAGCGGGATCAATGAAAAACTGTTTTTT. Translation gives CASSGINEKLFF.